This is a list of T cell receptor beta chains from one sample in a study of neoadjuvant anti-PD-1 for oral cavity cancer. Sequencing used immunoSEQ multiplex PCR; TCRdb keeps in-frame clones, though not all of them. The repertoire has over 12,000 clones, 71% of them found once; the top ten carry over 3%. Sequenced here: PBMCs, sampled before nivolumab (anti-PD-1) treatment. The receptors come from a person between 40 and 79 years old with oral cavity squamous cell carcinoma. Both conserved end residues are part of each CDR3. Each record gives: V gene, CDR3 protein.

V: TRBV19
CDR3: CASRAYLGGNQPQHF

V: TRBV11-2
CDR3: CASSLVSGGRYEQYF

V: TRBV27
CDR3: CASTTTGASLGGKQYF

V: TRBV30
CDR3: CAWSVRGGNIQYF

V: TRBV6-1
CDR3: CASSVSGVPRDDQPQHF

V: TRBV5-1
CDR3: CASSLEYSTDTQYF

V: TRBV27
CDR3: CASQAGTGGRFYQPQHF

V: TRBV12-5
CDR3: CASGLDDRVLTF

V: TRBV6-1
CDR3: CASSAIWNTEAFF

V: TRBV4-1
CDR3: CASRGPGRYNEKLFF

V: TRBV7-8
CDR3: CASSSYLDSGTRSYNEQFF

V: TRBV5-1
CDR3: CASRRTSGDEQYF

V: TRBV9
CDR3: CASSPRAYEQYF

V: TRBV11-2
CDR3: CASSEQGASDGYTF

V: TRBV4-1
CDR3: CASSQVSWAGTADTQYF

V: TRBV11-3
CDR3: CASSLGTDLGDTQYF

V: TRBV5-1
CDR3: CASSLGTSADTQYF

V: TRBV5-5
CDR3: CASSSSTEYNEQFF

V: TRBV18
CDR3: CASSPPRARGETQYF

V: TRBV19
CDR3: CASSIIDSRTGELFF

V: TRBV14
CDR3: CASSRTASPLHF

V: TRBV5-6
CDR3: CASSPGTGFGRLFF

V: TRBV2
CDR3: CASSRTFLNYGYTF

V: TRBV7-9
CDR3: CASSYPDPVGTDTEAFF

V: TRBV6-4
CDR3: CASSVLGEDTQYF

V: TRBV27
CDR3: CASGQPNQPQHF

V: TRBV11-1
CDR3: CASRCHPQGIGYTF

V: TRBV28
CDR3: CASNTRGRGPQHF

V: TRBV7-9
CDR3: CASSFGDPATNEKLFF

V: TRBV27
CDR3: CASSPHTLGGFNEQFF

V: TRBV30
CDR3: CAWSPRGRAFF

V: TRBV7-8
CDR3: CASSTYREMSSGNTIYF

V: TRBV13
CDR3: CASSVGNTQYF

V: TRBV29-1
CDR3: CSVRIRETQYF

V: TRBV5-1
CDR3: CASSLSSGTYEQYF

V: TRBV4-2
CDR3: CASSQDAANYGYTF

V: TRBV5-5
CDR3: CASSSGLAAYNEQFF

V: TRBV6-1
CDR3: CASSKGAGSGELFF

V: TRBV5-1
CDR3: CASRRPGQGKGYTF

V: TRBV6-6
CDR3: CASRGGPANTEAFF

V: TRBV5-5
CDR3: CASSHRRDTEAFF

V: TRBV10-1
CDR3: CASSESGVLADTQYF

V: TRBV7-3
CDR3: CASSLKGTSGRISTDTQYF

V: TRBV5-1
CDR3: CASSSRDRDDEQYF

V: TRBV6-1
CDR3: CASSDSVNNYGYTF

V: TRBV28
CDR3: CASSPGQGPYEQYF

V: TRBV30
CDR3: CAWSAGPGNTIYF

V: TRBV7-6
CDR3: CASSGYGGLGYTF

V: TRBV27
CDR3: CASSLRARYEQYF

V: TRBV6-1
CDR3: CASSSLTGANVLTF

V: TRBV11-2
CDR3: CASSLIPPSGERDEQFF

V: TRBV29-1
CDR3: CSVGDGYSGNTIYF

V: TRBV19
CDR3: CASSIAGGFFYEQYF

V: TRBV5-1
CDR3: CASSLNSLLGTQYF

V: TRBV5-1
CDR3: CASSLEVRVTDTQYF